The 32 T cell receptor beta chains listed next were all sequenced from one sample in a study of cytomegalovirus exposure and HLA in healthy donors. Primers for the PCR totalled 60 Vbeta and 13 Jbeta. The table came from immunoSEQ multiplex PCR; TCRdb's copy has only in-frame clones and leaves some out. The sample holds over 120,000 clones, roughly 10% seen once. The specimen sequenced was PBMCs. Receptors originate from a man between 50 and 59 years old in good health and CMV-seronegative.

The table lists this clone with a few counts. The CDR3, as DNA: TGTGCCAGCACCGTTACGTCCGGGGTTGAGACCCAGTACTTC. Translation gives CASTVTSGVETQYF. This chain uses TRBV11-2 with TRBJ2-5, with a tentative D call TRBD2 (5 bases). Trimming cost V 7 bases and J 5 bases, with 17 bases left between them. CDR3 length equals 14 residues. Per germline, CDR1 SGHAT and CDR2 FQNNGV.

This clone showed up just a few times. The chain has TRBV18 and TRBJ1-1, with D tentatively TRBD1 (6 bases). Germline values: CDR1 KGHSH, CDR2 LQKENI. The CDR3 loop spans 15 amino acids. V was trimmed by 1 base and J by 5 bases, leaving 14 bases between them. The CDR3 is CASSPLGGAGTEAFF. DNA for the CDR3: TGTGCCAGCTCACCACTAGGGGGGGCTGGGACTGAAGCTTTCTTT.

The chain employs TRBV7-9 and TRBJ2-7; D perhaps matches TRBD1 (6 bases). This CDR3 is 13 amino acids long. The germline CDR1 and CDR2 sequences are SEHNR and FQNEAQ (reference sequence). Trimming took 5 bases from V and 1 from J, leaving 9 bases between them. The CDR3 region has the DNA TGTGCCAGCAGCGGGGGCGTTTCCTACGAGCAGTACTTC. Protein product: CASSGGVSYEQYF. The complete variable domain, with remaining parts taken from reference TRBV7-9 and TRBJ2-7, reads DTGVSQNPRHKITKRGQNVTFRCDPISEHNRLYWYRQTLGQGPEFLTYFQNEAQLEKSRLLSDRFSAERPKGSFSTLEIQRTEQGDSAMYLCASSGGVSYEQYFGPGTRLTVT.

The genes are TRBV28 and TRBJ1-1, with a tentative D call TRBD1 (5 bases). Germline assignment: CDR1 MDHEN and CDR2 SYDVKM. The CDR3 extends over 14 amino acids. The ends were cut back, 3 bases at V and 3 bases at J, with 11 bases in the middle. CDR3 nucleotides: TGTGCCAGCAGTTTGGGGGGAGGGTACACTGAAGCTTTCTTT. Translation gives CASSLGGGYTEAFF.

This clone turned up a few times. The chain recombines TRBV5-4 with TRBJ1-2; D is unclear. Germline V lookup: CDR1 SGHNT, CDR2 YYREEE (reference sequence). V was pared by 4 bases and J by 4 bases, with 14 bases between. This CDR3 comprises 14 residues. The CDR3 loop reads CASSPPDGVYGYTF. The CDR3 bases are TGTGCCAGCAGCCCTCCTGACGGGGTCTATGGCTACACCTTC.

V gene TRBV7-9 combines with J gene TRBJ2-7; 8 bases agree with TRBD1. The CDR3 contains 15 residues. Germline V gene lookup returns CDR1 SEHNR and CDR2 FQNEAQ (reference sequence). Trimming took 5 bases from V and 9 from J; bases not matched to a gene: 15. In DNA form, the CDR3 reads TGTGCCAGCAGCCCAGAGGGGGCCGGACAGGGTCTGCAGTACTTC. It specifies CASSPEGAGQGLQYF.

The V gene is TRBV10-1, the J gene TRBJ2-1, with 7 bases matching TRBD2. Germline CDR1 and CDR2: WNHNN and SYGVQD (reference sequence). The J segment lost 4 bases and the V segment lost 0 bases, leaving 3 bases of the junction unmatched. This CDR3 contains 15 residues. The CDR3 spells CASSESAGPYNEQFF. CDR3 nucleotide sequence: TGCGCCAGCAGTGAGTCAGCGGGGCCTTACAATGAGCAGTTCTTC.

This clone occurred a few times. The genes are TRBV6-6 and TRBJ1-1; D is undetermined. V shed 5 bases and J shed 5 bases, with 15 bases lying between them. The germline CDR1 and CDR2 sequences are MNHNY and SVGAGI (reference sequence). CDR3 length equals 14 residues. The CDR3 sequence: CASSPPLGRTEAFF. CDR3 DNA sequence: TGTGCCAGCAGTCCCCCCTTGGGGAGGACTGAAGCTTTCTTT.

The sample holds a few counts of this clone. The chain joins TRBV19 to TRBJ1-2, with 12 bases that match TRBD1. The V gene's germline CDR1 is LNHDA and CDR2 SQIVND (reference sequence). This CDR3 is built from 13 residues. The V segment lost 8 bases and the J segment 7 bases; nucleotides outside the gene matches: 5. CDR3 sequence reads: CASWDRGLSGYTF. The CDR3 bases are TGTGCCAGTTGGGACAGGGGGCTATCTGGCTACACCTTC.

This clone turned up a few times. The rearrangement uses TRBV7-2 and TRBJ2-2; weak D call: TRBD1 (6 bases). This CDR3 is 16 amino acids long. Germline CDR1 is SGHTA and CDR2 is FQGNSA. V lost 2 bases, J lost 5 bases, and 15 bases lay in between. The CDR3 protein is CASSLFGGRGTGELFF. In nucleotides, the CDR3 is TGTGCCAGCAGCTTATTTGGAGGAAGGGGGACCGGGGAGCTGTTTTTT.

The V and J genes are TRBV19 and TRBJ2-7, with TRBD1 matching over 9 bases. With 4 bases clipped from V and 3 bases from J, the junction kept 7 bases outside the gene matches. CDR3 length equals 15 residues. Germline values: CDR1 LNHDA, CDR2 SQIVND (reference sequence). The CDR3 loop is CASSTQGQGLYEQYF. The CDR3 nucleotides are TGTGCCAGTAGTACCCAGGGACAGGGACTCTACGAGCAGTACTTC.

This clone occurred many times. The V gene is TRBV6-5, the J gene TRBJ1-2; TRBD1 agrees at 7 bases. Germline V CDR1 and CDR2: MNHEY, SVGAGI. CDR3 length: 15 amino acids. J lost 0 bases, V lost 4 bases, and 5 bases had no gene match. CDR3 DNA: TGTGCCAGCAGTTTCACGACAGGGACTAACTATGGCTACACCTTC. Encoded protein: CASSFTTGTNYGYTF.

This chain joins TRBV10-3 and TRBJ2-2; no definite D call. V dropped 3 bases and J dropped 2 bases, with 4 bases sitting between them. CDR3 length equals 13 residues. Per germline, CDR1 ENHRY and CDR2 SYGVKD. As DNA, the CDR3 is TGTGCCATCAGTGATAGAAACACCGGGGAGCTGTTTTTT. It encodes CAISDRNTGELFF.

The CDR3 is CASSQVGTQETQYF. The CDR3 DNA reads as TGCGCCAGCAGCCAAGTGGGGACTCAAGAGACCCAGTACTTC. The V call is TRBV4-1, the J call TRBJ2-5; perhaps TRBD2 as D (6 bases). V was cut by 1 base and J by 2 bases, with 8 bases left in between. The CDR3 is 14 residues long. CDR1 and CDR2 from the germline V gene are MGHRA and YSYEKL.

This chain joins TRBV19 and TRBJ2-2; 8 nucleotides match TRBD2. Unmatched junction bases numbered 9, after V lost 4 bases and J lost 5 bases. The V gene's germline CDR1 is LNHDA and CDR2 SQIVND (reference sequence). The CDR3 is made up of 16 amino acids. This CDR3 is CASSRLAGGQTGELFF. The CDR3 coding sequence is TGTGCCAGTAGTAGACTGGCGGGAGGCCAAACCGGGGAGCTGTTTTTT.

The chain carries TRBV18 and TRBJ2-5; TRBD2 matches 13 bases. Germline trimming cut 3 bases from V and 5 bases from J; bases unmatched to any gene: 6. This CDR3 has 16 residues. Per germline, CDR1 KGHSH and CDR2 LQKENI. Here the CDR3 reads CASSPQLAGGPETQYF. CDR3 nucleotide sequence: TGTGCCAGCTCACCGCAACTAGCGGGGGGGCCCGAGACCCAGTACTTC.

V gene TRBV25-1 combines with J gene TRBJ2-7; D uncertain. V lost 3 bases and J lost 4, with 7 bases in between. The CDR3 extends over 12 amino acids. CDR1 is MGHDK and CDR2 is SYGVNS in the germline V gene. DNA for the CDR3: TGTGCCAGCAGTGATGACTTTTACGAGCAGTACTTC. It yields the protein CASSDDFYEQYF.

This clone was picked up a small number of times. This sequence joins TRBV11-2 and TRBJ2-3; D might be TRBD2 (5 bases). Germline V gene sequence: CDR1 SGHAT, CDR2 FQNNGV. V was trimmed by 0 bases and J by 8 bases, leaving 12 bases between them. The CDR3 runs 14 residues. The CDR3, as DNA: TGTGCCAGCAGCTTAGATCGTGTCGGAGGTACGCAGTATTTT. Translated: CASSLDRVGGTQYF.

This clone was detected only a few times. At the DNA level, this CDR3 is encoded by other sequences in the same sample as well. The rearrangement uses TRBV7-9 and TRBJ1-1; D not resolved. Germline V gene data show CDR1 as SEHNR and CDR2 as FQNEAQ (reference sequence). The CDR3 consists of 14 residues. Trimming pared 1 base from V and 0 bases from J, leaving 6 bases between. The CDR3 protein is CASSLGLMNTEAFF. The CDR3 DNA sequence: TGTGCCAGCAGCTTAGGACTCATGAACACTGAAGCTTTCTTT.

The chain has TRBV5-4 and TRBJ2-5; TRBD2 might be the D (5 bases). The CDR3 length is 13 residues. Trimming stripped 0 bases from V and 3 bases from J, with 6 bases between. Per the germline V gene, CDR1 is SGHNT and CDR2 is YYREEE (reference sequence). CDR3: CASSLGGEETQYF. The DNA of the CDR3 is TGTGCCAGCAGCTTGGGGGGAGAAGAGACCCAGTACTTC.

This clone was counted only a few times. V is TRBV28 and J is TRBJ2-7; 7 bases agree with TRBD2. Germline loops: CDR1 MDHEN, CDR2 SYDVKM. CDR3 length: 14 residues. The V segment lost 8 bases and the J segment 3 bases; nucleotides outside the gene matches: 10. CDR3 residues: CASRSGGLNYEQYF. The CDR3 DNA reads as TGTGCCAGCCGGTCGGGGGGTCTGAACTACGAGCAGTACTTC.

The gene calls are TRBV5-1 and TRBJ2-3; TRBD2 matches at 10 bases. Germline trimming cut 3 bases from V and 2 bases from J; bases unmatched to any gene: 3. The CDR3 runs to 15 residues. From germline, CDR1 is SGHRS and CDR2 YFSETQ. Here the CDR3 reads CASSSSGGITDTQYF. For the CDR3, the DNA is TGCGCCAGCAGCTCTAGCGGGGGTATCACAGATACGCAGTATTTT.

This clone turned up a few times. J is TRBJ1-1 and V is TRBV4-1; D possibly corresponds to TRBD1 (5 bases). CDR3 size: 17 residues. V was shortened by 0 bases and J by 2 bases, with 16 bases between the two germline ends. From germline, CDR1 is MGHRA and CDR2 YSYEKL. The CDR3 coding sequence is TGCGCCAGCAGCCAAGAGTCCCCCGGGGGAAGTAACACTGAAGCTTTCTTT. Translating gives CASSQESPGGSNTEAFF.

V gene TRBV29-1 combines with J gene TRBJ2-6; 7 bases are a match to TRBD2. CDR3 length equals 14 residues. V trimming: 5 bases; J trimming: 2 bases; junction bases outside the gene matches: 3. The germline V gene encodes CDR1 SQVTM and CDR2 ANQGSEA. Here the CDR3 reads CSVFLAAGANVLTF. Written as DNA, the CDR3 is TGCAGCGTTTTTCTAGCGGCTGGGGCCAACGTCCTGACTTTC.

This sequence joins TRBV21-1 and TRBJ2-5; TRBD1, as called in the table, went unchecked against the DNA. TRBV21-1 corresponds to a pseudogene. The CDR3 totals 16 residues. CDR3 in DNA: TGTGCCAGCAGCCACTCGAAGGACAGGGGAAAAGAGACCCAGTACTTC. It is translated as CASSHSKDRGKETQYF.

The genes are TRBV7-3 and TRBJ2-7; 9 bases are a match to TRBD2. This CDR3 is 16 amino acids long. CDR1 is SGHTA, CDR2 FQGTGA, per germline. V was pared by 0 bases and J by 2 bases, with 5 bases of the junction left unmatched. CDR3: CASSLTPAGGPYEQYF. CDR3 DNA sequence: TGTGCCAGCAGCTTAACGCCGGCGGGAGGGCCCTACGAGCAGTACTTC.

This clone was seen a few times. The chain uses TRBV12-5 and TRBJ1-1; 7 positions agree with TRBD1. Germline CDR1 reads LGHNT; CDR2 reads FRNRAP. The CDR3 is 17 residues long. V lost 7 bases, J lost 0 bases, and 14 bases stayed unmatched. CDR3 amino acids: CASVDYPGQKMNTEAFF. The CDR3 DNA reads TGTGCTAGTGTCGACTATCCGGGACAGAAGATGAACACTGAAGCTTTCTTT.

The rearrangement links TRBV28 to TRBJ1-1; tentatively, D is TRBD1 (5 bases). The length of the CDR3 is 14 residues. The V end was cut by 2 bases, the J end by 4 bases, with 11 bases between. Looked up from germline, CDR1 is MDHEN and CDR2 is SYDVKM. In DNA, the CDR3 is TGTGCCAGCAGTTTACCCAAAAGGGGCACTGAAGCTTTCTTT. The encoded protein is CASSLPKRGTEAFF.

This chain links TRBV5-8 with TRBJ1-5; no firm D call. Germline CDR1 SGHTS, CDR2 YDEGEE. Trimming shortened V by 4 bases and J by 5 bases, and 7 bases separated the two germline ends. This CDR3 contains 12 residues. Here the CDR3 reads CASSRRDQPQHF. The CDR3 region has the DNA TGTGCCAGCAGCCGGAGGGATCAGCCCCAGCATTTT. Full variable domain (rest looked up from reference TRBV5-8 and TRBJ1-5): EAGVTQSPTHLIKTRGQQATLRCSPISGHTSVYWYQQALGLGLQFLLWYDEGEERNRGNFPPRFSGRQFPNYSSELNVNALELEDSALYLCASSRRDQPQHFGDGTRLSIL.

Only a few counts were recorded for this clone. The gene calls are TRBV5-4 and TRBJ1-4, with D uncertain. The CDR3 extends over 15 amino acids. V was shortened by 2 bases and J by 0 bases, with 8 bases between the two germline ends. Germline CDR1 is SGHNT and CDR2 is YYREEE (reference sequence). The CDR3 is CASSLQSSTNEKLFF. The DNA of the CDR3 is TGTGCCAGCAGCTTACAGAGTTCAACTAATGAAAAACTGTTTTTT.

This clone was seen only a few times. As DNA, the CDR3 is TGTGCCAGCAGCTTAGGTGGGCAGCACAATCAGCCCCAGCATTTT. It yields the protein CASSLGGQHNQPQHF. This chain uses TRBV7-2 with TRBJ1-5, with unresolved D. The CDR3 is made up of 15 amino acids. Germline CDR1 is SGHTA and CDR2 is FQGNSA. V dropped 1 base and J dropped 3 bases, with 10 bases sitting between them.

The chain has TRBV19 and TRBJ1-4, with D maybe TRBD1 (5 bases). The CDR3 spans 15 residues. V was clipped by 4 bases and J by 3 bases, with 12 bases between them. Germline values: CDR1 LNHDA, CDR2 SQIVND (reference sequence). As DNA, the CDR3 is TGTGCCAGTAGTAAAAACAGGATGTCTAATGAAAAACTGTTTTTT. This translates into CASSKNRMSNEKLFF.